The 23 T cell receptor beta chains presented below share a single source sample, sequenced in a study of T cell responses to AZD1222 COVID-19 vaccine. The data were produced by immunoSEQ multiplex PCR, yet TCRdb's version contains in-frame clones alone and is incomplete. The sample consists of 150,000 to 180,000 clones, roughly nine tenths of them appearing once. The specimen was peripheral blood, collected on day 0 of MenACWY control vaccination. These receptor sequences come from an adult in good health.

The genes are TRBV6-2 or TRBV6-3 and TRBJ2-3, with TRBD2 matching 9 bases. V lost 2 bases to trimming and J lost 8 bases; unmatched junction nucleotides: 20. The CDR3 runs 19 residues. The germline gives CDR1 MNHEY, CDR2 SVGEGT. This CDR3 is CASSYPLAGGPKVYVTQYF. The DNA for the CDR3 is TGTGCCAGCAGTTACCCCCTTGCGGGAGGGCCCAAGGTGTACGTTACGCAGTATTTT.

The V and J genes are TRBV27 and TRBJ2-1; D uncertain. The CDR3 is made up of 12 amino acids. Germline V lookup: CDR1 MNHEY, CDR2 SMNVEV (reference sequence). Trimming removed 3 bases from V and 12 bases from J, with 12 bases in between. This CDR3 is CASSFSGIRQFF. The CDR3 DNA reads TGTGCCAGCAGTTTTTCAGGTATTAGGCAGTTCTTC.

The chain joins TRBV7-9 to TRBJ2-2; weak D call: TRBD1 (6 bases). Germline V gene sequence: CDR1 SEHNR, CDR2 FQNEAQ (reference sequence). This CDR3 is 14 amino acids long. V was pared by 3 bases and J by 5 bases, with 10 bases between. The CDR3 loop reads CASSFRQATGELFF. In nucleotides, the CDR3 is TGTGCCAGCAGCTTTAGACAGGCTACCGGGGAGCTGTTTTTT.

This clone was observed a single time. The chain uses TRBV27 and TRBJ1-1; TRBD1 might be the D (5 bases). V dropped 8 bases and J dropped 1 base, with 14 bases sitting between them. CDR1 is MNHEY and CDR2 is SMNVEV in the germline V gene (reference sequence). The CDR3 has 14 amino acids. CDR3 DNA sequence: TGTGCCAGCCGTACCGGGACGGAGAACACTGAAGCTTTCTTT. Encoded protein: CASRTGTENTEAFF.

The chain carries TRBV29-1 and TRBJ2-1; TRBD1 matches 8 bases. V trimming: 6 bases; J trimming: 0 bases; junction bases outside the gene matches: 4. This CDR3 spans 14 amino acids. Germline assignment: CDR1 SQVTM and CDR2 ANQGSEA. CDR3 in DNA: TGCAGCGTAGGACAGGGCCACTCCTACAATGAGCAGTTCTTC. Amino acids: CSVGQGHSYNEQFF.

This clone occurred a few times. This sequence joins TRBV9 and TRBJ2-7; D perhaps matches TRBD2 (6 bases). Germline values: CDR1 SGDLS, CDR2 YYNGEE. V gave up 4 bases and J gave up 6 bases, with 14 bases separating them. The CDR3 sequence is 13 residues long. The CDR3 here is CASSTVLGGEQYF. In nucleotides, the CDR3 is TGTGCCAGCAGCACGGTCCTGGGGGGCGAGCAGTACTTC.

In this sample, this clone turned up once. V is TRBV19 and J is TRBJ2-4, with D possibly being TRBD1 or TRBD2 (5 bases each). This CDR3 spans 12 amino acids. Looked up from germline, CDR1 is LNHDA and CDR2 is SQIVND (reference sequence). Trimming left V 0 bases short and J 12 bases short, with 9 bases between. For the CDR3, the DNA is TGTGCCAGTAGTATAGATGAGGGGCGTCAGTACTTC. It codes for CASSIDEGRQYF.

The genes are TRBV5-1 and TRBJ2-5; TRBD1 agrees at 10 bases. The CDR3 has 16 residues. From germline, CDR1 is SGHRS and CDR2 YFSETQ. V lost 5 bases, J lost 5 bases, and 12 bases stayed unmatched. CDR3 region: CASRTGDRGREETQYF. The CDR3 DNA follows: TGCGCCAGCAGAACGGGGGACAGGGGCCGCGAGGAGACCCAGTACTTC.

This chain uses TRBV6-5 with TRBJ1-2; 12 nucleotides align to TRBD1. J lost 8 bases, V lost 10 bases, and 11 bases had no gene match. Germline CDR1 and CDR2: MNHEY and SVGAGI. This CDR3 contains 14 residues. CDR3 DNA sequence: TGTGCCATGGGCCGGGACAGGGGGCCATTCGGCTACACCTTC. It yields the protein CAMGRDRGPFGYTF.

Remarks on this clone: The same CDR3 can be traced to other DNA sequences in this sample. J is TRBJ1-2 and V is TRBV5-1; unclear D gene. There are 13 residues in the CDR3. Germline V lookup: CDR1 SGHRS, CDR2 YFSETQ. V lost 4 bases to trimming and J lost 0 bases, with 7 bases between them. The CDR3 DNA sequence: TGCGCCAGCAGCCCTGGGTCTAACTATGGCTACACCTTC. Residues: CASSPGSNYGYTF.

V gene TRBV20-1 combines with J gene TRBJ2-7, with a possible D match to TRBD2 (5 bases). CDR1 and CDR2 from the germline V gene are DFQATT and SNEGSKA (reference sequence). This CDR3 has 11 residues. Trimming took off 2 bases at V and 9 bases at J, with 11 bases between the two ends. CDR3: CSARSGEGQYV. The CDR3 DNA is TGCAGTGCTAGATCAGGAGAGGGGCAGTACGTC.

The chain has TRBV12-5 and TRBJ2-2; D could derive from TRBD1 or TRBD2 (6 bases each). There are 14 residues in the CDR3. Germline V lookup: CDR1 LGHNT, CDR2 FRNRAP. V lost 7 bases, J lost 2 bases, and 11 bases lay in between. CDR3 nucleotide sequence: TGTGCTAGTGAAAAGGGGGGAAACACCGGGGAGCTGTTTTTT. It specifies CASEKGGNTGELFF.

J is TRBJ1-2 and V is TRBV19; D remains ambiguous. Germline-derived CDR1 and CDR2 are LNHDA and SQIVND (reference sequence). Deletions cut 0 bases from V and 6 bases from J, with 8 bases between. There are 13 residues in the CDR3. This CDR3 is CASSIDEGDGYTF. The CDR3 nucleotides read TGTGCCAGTAGTATAGACGAAGGCGATGGCTACACCTTC.

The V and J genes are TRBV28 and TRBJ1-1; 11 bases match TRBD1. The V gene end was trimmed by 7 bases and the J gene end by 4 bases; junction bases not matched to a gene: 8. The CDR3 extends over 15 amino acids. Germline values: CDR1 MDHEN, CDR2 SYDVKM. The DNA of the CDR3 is TGTGCCAGCATCTTTACCGGGACAGGGGGCACTGAAGCTTTCTTT. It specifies CASIFTGTGGTEAFF. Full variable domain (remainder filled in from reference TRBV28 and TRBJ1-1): DVKVTQSSRYLVKRTGEKVFLECVQDMDHENMFWYRQDPGLGLRLIYFSYDVKMKEKGDIPEGYSVSREKKERFSLILESASTNQTSMYLCASIFTGTGGTEAFFGQGTRLTVV.

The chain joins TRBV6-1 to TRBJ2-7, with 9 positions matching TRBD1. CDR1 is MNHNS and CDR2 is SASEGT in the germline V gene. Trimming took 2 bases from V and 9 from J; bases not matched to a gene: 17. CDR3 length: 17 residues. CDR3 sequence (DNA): TGTGCCAGCAGTGAAAGGGCGATCCGGGACAGGGTAGTTGTGCAGTACTTC. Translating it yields CASSERAIRDRVVVQYF.

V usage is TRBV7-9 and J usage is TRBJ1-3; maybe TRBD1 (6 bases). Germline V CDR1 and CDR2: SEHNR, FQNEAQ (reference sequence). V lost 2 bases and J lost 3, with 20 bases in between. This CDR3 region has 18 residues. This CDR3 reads CASSLLAAGQGRGNTIYF. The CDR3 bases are TGTGCCAGCAGCTTACTGGCCGCGGGGCAGGGGCGTGGAAACACCATATATTTT.

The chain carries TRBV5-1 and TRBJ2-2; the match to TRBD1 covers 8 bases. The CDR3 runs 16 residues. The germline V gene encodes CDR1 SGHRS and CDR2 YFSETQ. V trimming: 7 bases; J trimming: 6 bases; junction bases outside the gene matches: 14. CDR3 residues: CASSVYGQGVAGELFF. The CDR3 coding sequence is TGCGCCAGCTCCGTATACGGACAGGGAGTCGCCGGGGAGCTGTTTTTT.

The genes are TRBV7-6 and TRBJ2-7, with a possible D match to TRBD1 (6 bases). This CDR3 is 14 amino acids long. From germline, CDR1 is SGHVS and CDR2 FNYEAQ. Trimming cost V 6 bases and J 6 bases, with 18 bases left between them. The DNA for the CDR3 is TGTGCCAGCAGACTCTTACAGGGTTCGGGCGAGCAGTACTTC. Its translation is CASRLLQGSGEQYF.

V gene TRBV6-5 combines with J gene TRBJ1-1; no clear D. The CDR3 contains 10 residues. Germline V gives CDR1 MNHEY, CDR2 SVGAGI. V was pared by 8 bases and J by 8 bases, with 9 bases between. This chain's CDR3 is CASGRKEAFF. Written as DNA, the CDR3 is TGTGCCAGCGGGAGGAAAGAAGCTTTCTTT.

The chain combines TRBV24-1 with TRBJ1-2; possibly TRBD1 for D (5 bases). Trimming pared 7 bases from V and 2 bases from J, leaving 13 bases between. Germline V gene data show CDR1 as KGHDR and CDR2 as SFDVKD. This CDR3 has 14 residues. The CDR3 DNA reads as TGTGCCACCAGCGGGGGACGACAAAACTATGGCTACACCTTC. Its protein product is CATSGGRQNYGYTF.

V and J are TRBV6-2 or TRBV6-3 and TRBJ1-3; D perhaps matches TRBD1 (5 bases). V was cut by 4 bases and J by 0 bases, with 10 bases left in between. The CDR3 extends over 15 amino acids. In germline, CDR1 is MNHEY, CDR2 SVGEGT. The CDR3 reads CASSLWDASGNTIYF. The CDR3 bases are TGTGCCAGCAGTTTATGGGACGCCTCTGGAAACACCATATATTTT.

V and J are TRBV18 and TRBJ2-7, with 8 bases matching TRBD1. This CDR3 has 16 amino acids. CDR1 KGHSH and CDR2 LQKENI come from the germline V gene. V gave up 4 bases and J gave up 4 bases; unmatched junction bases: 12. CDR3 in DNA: TGTGCCAGCTCACAATCAGGGGGCGCTGGTCGTTACGAGCAGTACTTC. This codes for CASSQSGGAGRYEQYF.

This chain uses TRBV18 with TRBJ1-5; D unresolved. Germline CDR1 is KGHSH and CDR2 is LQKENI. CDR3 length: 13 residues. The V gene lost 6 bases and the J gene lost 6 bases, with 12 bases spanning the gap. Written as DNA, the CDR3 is TGTGCCAGCTCGGACCACGAGGGTCAGCCCCAGCATTTT. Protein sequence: CASSDHEGQPQHF.